The rows below give T cell receptor beta chains drawn from one sample of a study of blood T cell repertoires in COVID-19. TCRdb's copy holds only in-frame clones and misses some; the assay was immunoSEQ multiplex PCR. The data contain approximately 250,000 clones, 80% to 90% of them singletons. Sequencing input: peripheral blood. The receptors originated from a man aged 25 to 45 who had recovered from COVID-19. Both conserved end residues are part of each CDR3. The D gene is left open where the match is weak. Where a row states a size, it is once, few, many or the class of an expanded clone; other rows omit it.

CDR3	DNA	D	size	V	J
CATSAHNEQFF	TGTGCCACCAGTGCCCATAATGAGCAGTTCTTC	-	-	TRBV24-1	TRBJ2-1
CASRRRSAYTF	TGTGCCAGCAGACGCCGCAGTGCCTACACCTTC	-	-	TRBV6-5	TRBJ1-2
CASSSGSVLVYEQYF	TGTGCCAGCAGCTCCGGGTCGGTCTTAGTCTACGAGCAGTACTTC	-	-	TRBV7-7	TRBJ2-7
CASSPGQVLYNEQFF	TGTGCCAGCAGCCCAGGACAGGTCTTGTACAATGAGCAGTTCTTC	TRBD1	-	TRBV5-4	TRBJ2-1
CAISELETDYGYTF	TGTGCCATCAGTGAGCTGGAGACAGACTATGGCTACACCTTC	-	-	TRBV10-3	TRBJ1-2
CASSLDRGRVNEKLFF	TGTGCCAGCAGCTTGGACAGGGGGCGCGTTAATGAAAAACTGTTTTTT	TRBD1	-	TRBV5-4	TRBJ1-4
CASTPPDDKANGYTF	TGTGCCAGCACCCCACCTGACGACAAGGCCAATGGCTACACCTTC	-	-	TRBV12-1	TRBJ1-2
CASSPPGLAGTQYF	TGTGCCAGCAGTCCCCCGGGACTAGCTGGTACGCAGTATTTT	TRBD2	once	TRBV27	TRBJ2-3
CASSLLGQTNEKLFF	TGTGCCAGCAGCTTGCTGGGACAGACCAATGAAAAACTGTTTTTT	TRBD1	once	TRBV7-2	TRBJ1-4
CASKEASGGMRETQYF	TGTGCCAGCAAGGAGGCTAGCGGGGGAATGCGAGAGACCCAGTACTTC	TRBD2	-	TRBV11-2	TRBJ2-5
CASSLGGQGNQPQHF	TGTGCCAGCAGCTTAGGGGGACAAGGGAATCAGCCCCAGCATTTT	-	few	TRBV7-9	TRBJ1-5
CATDRGGAGYTF	TGTGCCACCGACAGAGGGGGCGCTGGCTACACCTTC	TRBD1	-	TRBV6-5	TRBJ1-2
CAINRGEETQYF	TGTGCCATAAACAGGGGGGAAGAGACCCAGTACTTC	TRBD1	-	TRBV12-3/TRBV12-4	TRBJ2-5
CASSDFGPGGQYF	TGCGCCAGCAGTGATTTTGGGCCGGGAGGACAGTACTTC	TRBD2	-	TRBV10-2	TRBJ2-7
CAWSATAAGGSWETQYF	TGTGCCTGGAGTGCCACCGCAGCGGGGGGTTCCTGGGAGACCCAGTACTTC	TRBD2	-	TRBV30	TRBJ2-5
CASSHFQGVFTEAFF	TGTGCCAGCAGTCATTTCCAGGGGGTGTTCACTGAAGCTTTCTTT	TRBD1	once	TRBV7-9	TRBJ1-1
CASSGETGRIAGELFF	TGTGCCAGCAGTGGTGAGACAGGCCGCATAGCCGGGGAGCTGTTTTTT	-	-	TRBV2	TRBJ2-2
CASSYSKEGNTDTQYF	TGTGCCAGCAGTTACTCGAAAGAGGGCAACACAGATACGCAGTATTTT	-	-	TRBV6-8	TRBJ2-3
CASSQDRRVVGNEQFF	TGTGCCAGCAGCCAAGATCGGAGGGTTGTTGGCAATGAGCAGTTCTTC	-	-	TRBV14	TRBJ2-1
CAIALAGNNEQFF	TGTGCCATCGCGCTAGCGGGGAATAATGAGCAGTTCTTC	TRBD2	-	TRBV10-3	TRBJ2-1
CASSLAIGTEAFF	TGTGCCAGCAGCTTAGCGATCGGCACTGAAGCTTTCTTT	-	-	TRBV7-9	TRBJ1-1
CASSVRGGSSYNEQFF	TGTGCCAGCAGCGTCAGGGGCGGAAGCTCCTACAATGAGCAGTTCTTC	-	-	TRBV9	TRBJ2-1
CASLGRGFSGNTIYF	TGTGCCAGCCTTGGGCGGGGCTTCTCTGGAAACACCATATATTTT	-	-	TRBV28	TRBJ1-3
CSVTGRGNTEAFF	TGCAGCGTCACAGGGAGGGGGAACACTGAAGCTTTCTTT	-	-	TRBV29-1	TRBJ1-1
CASSLRAGNTGELFF	TGTGCCAGCAGCTTAAGGGCGGGGAACACCGGGGAGCTGTTTTTT	-	-	TRBV11-2	TRBJ2-2
CASSLQLQSTGELFF	TGCGCCAGCAGCTTGCAACTCCAAAGCACCGGGGAGCTGTTTTTT	-	-	TRBV5-1	TRBJ2-2
CASSTNGLRSNMNTEAFF	TGTGCCAGCAGTACTAACGGACTTAGGTCCAATATGAACACTGAAGCTTTCTTT	-	-	TRBV2	TRBJ1-1
CASRRMIRQGATDTQYF	TGCGCCAGCAGAAGAATGATCAGACAGGGGGCTACAGATACGCAGTATTTT	TRBD1	-	TRBV5-1	TRBJ2-3
CAHSRGSSTDTQYF	TGTGCCCACTCTAGGGGGTCTAGCACAGATACGCAGTATTTT	-	-	TRBV10-3	TRBJ2-3
CASSLSGGWNTGELFF	TGTGCCAGCAGCCTTAGCGGGGGCTGGAACACCGGGGAGCTGTTTTTT	TRBD2	-	TRBV5-6	TRBJ2-2
CASSPMTRSSYNEQFF	TGCGCCAGCAGCCCTATGACTAGGAGCTCCTACAATGAGCAGTTCTTC	-	few	TRBV5-1	TRBJ2-1
CASSSAKSGGQETQYF	TGTGCCAGCAGCTCGGCTAAGTCTGGAGGGCAAGAGACCCAGTACTTC	-	-	TRBV5-8	TRBJ2-5
CASSVEGDSDNSPLHF	TGTGCCAGCAGCGTAGAGGGGGATTCAGATAATTCACCCCTCCACTTT	-	-	TRBV9	TRBJ1-6
CASTTVTGAGTEAFF	TGTGCCAGCACTACCGTGACAGGTGCGGGCACTGAAGCTTTCTTT	-	-	TRBV6-5	TRBJ1-1
CARRRDRGRRQPQHF	TGTGCCAGAAGGCGGGACAGGGGGCGAAGGCAGCCCCAGCATTTT	TRBD1	-	TRBV5-3	TRBJ1-5
CASSLMGDRGQAFF	TGTGCCAGCAGTTTGATGGGGGACAGGGGCCAAGCTTTCTTT	TRBD1	-	TRBV28	TRBJ1-1
CASSQSGWSPYGYTF	TGTGCCAGCAGCCAATCAGGGTGGTCCCCCTATGGCTACACCTTC	-	-	TRBV3-1/TRBV3-2	TRBJ1-2
CASSRGTAYTEAFF	TGTGCCAGCAGCCGGGGGACAGCGTACACTGAAGCTTTCTTT	TRBD1	once	TRBV11-3	TRBJ1-1
CASRLESGGYNEQFF	TGTGCCAGCAGACTGGAAAGCGGGGGGTACAATGAGCAGTTCTTC	TRBD2	-	TRBV5-4	TRBJ2-1
CAWNDRGDGYTF	TGTGCCTGGAACGACCGGGGGGACGGCTACACCTTC	-	-	TRBV30	TRBJ1-2
CASSLWAGGNDEQFF	TGCGCCAGCAGCTTGTGGGCAGGGGGTAACGATGAGCAGTTCTTC	TRBD1	-	TRBV5-1	TRBJ2-1
CASSPPGTVYGYTF	TGTGCCAGCAGCCCCCCTGGGACAGTTTATGGCTACACCTTC	TRBD1	-	TRBV7-2	TRBJ1-2
CASSPAGDYTEAFF	TGTGCCAGCAGCCCAGCGGGGGATTACACTGAAGCTTTCTTT	-	once	TRBV7-7	TRBJ1-1
CARNLGQPGEAFF	TGTGCCCGCAACCTCGGACAGCCGGGTGAAGCTTTCTTT	-	few	TRBV2	TRBJ1-1
CASSTFGDRHGYTF	TGTGCCAGTAGTACTTTTGGGGACAGGCATGGCTACACCTTC	TRBD1	-	TRBV19	TRBJ1-2
CASSSYGVMVDTIYF	TGCGCCAGCAGCTCCTATGGAGTCATGGTGGACACCATATATTTT	-	-	TRBV5-1	TRBJ1-3
CASSQDLSTSYEQYF	TGTGCCAGCAGCCAAGATTTAAGCACCTCCTACGAGCAGTACTTC	-	-	TRBV3-1/TRBV3-2	TRBJ2-7
CASSVIPNRVFHGYTF	TGTGCCAGCAGTGTTATCCCCAACAGGGTGTTTCATGGCTACACCTTC	-	-	TRBV6-1	TRBJ1-2